The rows below give T cell receptor beta chains drawn from one sample of a study of shared clonotypes between healthy human individuals. Clones were sequenced by immunoSEQ multiplex PCR, and TCRdb holds only the in-frame ones, with some missing. Among roughly 2,000,000 clones listed, roughly 94% were seen once. Input material: naive CD8+ T cells sorted from blood. Source of these receptors: a man aged 18 to 30 in good health. Each CDR3 is given with its conserved first and last residue. The D gene is left open where the match is weak. The listing skips clone size in some rows; elsewhere it reads once, few, many or a size class.

v_call	d_call	j_call	clone_size	cdr3_nt	cdr3_aa
TRBV7-2	NA	TRBJ1-1	NA	TGTGCCAGCAGCTTGCCGGTGGGTGAAGCTTTCTTT	CASSLPVGEAFF
TRBV9	NA	TRBJ2-5	NA	TGTGCCAGCAGCGTAGACAGCGTCGGAGAGACCCAGTACTTC	CASSVDSVGETQYF
TRBV9	TRBD2	TRBJ2-7	NA	TGTGCCAGCAGCGTCAGCGGGGGGCCCTCCTACGAGCAGTACTTC	CASSVSGGPSYEQYF
TRBV27	NA	TRBJ2-1	NA	TGTGCCAGCACTCCCTGGGGGGTATCCGGTGAGCAGTTCTTC	CASTPWGVSGEQFF
TRBV5-5	TRBD1	TRBJ1-1	NA	TGTGCCAGCATCCTACAGGGGAGCACTGAAGCTTTCTTT	CASILQGSTEAFF
TRBV5-6	TRBD2	TRBJ2-7	once	TGTGCCAGCAGGAGCGGGGGGGCTTTGTACGAGCAGTACTTC	CASRSGGALYEQYF
TRBV13	NA	TRBJ2-3	NA	TGTGCCAGCAGCTTTGGGGGGAGCACAGATACGCAGTATTTT	CASSFGGSTDTQYF
TRBV28	NA	TRBJ2-3	once	TGTGCCAGCAGTTTATCCTTAATCGTGGATAGCACAGATACGCAGTATTTT	CASSLSLIVDSTDTQYF
TRBV19	NA	TRBJ2-5	NA	TGTGCCAGTAGCCCGGGGACGGTAGGTGAAGAGACCCAGTACTTC	CASSPGTVGEETQYF
TRBV4-1	NA	TRBJ2-7	NA	TGCGCCAGCAGCCAAGTAGAGGGAGGGGGGTACGAGCAGTACTTC	CASSQVEGGGYEQYF
TRBV6-5	NA	TRBJ2-5	NA	TGTGCCAGCAGTTATGAAGGACAGACCCAGTACTTC	CASSYEGQTQYF
TRBV30	NA	TRBJ2-2	NA	TGTGCCTGGAGTGTAATTAACACCGGGGAGCTGTTTTTT	CAWSVINTGELFF
TRBV5-1	NA	TRBJ1-2	NA	TGCGCCAGCAGCTTGGAACAGGGCTACTATGGCTACACCTTC	CASSLEQGYYGYTF
TRBV7-3	NA	TRBJ2-7	NA	TGTGCCAGCAGCTCGGGGGGGACAGCGACCTACGAGCAGTACTTC	CASSSGGTATYEQYF
TRBV7-9	NA	TRBJ2-7	NA	TGTGCCAGCAGCCGTAGCGAGAGCTCCTACGAGCAGTACTTC	CASSRSESSYEQYF
TRBV13	TRBD1	TRBJ2-3	NA	TGTGCCAGCAGCTCCGCTGGGACAGGGGGCCGCACAGATACGCAGTATTTT	CASSSAGTGGRTDTQYF
TRBV9	NA	TRBJ2-3	NA	TGTGCCAGCAGCCCTAAGAACACAGATACGCAGTATTTT	CASSPKNTDTQYF
TRBV5-6	NA	TRBJ2-7	NA	TGTGCCAGCAGCTTGTCAGGGAAGGCCTACGAGCAGTACTTC	CASSLSGKAYEQYF
TRBV7-6	TRBD2	TRBJ2-7	NA	TGTGCCAGCAGCTTAGCTCTAGCGGGAGGTTCCTACGAGCAGTACTTC	CASSLALAGGSYEQYF
TRBV11-2	NA	TRBJ1-3	NA	TGTGCCAGCAGCTTGTACTCTGGAAACACCATATATTTT	CASSLYSGNTIYF
TRBV4-1	NA	TRBJ1-3	NA	TGCGCCAGCAGCCTCCGGGACCAAACTGGAAACACCATATATTTT	CASSLRDQTGNTIYF
TRBV27	TRBD2	TRBJ2-7	NA	TGTGCCAGCAGTTCCGGCGGGGGAGCCTACGAGCAGTACTTC	CASSSGGGAYEQYF
TRBV15	NA	TRBJ2-1	NA	TGTGCCACCAGCCGCGGACGACAGGAGCTCTACAATGAGCAGTTCTTC	CATSRGRQELYNEQFF
TRBV2	NA	TRBJ1-5	NA	TGTGCCAGCAGTGAAGGGGTCTTCGGCAATCAGCCCCAGCATTTT	CASSEGVFGNQPQHF
TRBV28	NA	TRBJ2-7	NA	TGTGCCAGCAGTTTAAAGCGTGGTGGGTCCTACGAGCAGTACTTC	CASSLKRGGSYEQYF
TRBV10-1	TRBD1	TRBJ1-5	NA	TGCGCCAGCATCCTTGACAGGGCTGGGCAGCCCCAGCATTTT	CASILDRAGQPQHF
TRBV4-3	TRBD2	TRBJ2-1	NA	TGCGCCAGCAGCCTAGAGGCGGGAGGAGACAATGAGCAGTTCTTC	CASSLEAGGDNEQFF
TRBV7-9	TRBD2	TRBJ2-5	NA	TGTGCCAGCAGCTTACATGTAATGACTAGCGGCGAGACCCAGTACTTC	CASSLHVMTSGETQYF
TRBV4-1	NA	TRBJ2-5	once	TGCGCCAGCAGCCAAGATATAGGGGGGGAGACCCAGTACTTC	CASSQDIGGETQYF
TRBV6-5	NA	TRBJ2-5	NA	TGTGCCAGCAGTTACGTGGGAGAGCAAGAGACCCAGTACTTC	CASSYVGEQETQYF
TRBV6-1	NA	TRBJ1-4	NA	TGTGCCCTACGAGAAGGGGGATGGACGTTTTTT	CALREGGWTFF
TRBV7-7	TRBD1	TRBJ1-1	once	TGTGCTAGCAGCTTAGACAGGGGAGGGACTGAAGCTTTCTTT	CASSLDRGGTEAFF
TRBV6-6	NA	TRBJ2-7	NA	TGTGCCAGCAGTTACTCGAGGGCCTACGAGCAGTACTTC	CASSYSRAYEQYF
TRBV5-1	NA	TRBJ2-7	NA	TGCGCCAGCAGCTTGGAACCAACCTACGAGCAGTACTTC	CASSLEPTYEQYF
TRBV7-9	NA	TRBJ2-5	NA	TGTGCCAGCAGTTATAGCAGAGAGACCCAGTACTTC	CASSYSRETQYF
TRBV5-6	NA	TRBJ2-7	NA	TGTGCCAGCAGCTTGGGGGGCCTTTCGGGCTACGAGCAGTACTTC	CASSLGGLSGYEQYF
TRBV5-1	NA	TRBJ1-2	once	TGCGCCAGCAGCTTGGTTCGGACAGATGATGGCTACACCTTC	CASSLVRTDDGYTF
TRBV7-3	NA	TRBJ2-1	NA	TGTGCCAGCAGCTTAACAGGGGCCAATGAGCAGTTCTTC	CASSLTGANEQFF